This passage covers 23 T cell receptor beta chains from one sample sequenced in a study of siplizumab effects on memory and regulatory T cells. The method was immunoSEQ multiplex PCR; TCRdb's version includes in-frame clones alone and lacks a portion of them. The sample yields 1,100 or so clones, 70% to 75% seen once. Sequenced input: TEMRA CD8+ T cells sorted from blood. Specified subset: unstimulated CD8+ CD45RA+ effector memory T cells. The receptors were gathered from a human donor in good health.

V is TRBV19 and J is TRBJ2-3; 10 bases map to TRBD2. CDR3 size: 15 residues. After removal of 2 bases from V and 4 bases from J, the junction contained 3 bases not matched to a gene. Germline CDR1 reads LNHDA; CDR2 reads SQIVND (reference sequence). This chain's CDR3 is CASSILAGAPDTQYF. Written as DNA, the CDR3 is TGTGCCAGTAGTATACTAGCGGGGGCCCCAGATACGCAGTATTTT.

Within the sample, this clone is large. The V gene is TRBV9, the J gene TRBJ1-2; no reliable D call. CDR3 length: 12 amino acids. Looked up from germline, CDR1 is SGDLS and CDR2 is YYNGEE. The V end lost 2 bases, the J end lost 7 bases, and 9 bases lay between the germline ends. The CDR3 region is CASSVFSGGYTF. CDR3 nucleotides: TGTGCCAGCAGCGTTTTCTCGGGTGGCTACACCTTC.

V and J are TRBV27 and TRBJ2-2; 7 bases agree with TRBD1. The ends lost 4 bases at V and 6 bases at J; junction bases unmatched: 8. Germline V lookup: CDR1 MNHEY, CDR2 SMNVEV (reference sequence). This CDR3 is 15 amino acids long. The CDR3: CASSSGLQGPGELFF. DNA for the CDR3: TGTGCCAGCAGTTCTGGCTTACAGGGGCCCGGGGAGCTGTTTTTT.

The chain recombines TRBV18 with TRBJ1-6; no firm D call. CDR3 length equals 18 residues. Trimming took off 2 bases at V and 5 bases at J, with 19 bases between the two ends. Per the germline V gene, CDR1 is KGHSH and CDR2 is LQKENI. CDR3 loop: CASSPFFPVQRDNSPLHF. DNA of the CDR3: TGTGCCAGCTCACCATTTTTTCCCGTTCAACGCGATAATTCACCCCTCCACTTT.

This chain connects TRBV28 to TRBJ1-4; the D gene is possibly TRBD1 (5 bases). V lost 6 bases, J lost 0 bases, and 11 bases lay in between. Germline-derived CDR1 and CDR2 are MDHEN and SYDVKM. This CDR3 spans 15 amino acids. Here the CDR3 reads CASSWGTATNEKLFF. As DNA, the CDR3 is TGTGCCAGCAGCTGGGGCACCGCAACTAATGAAAAACTGTTTTTT.

This clone was observed a few times. J is TRBJ1-1 and V is TRBV9; D possibly corresponds to TRBD1 (5 bases). Trimming removed 0 bases at V and 5 bases at J, with 17 bases between. This CDR3 is 16 amino acids long. CDR1 and CDR2 (germline): SGDLS, YYNGEE. The CDR3 sequence: CASSVGLRVKGTEAFF. The DNA for the CDR3 is TGTGCCAGCAGCGTAGGTCTTCGAGTCAAGGGGACTGAAGCTTTCTTT.

V is TRBV25-1 and J is TRBJ1-5, with 7 bases that match TRBD1. CDR1 and CDR2 (germline): MGHDK, SYGVNS. V was clipped by 2 bases and J by 6 bases; unmatched bases: 7. The length of the CDR3 is 15 residues. The CDR3 DNA sequence: TGTGCCAGCAGTGAAACAGGGACAGTCGGTCAGCCCCAGCATTTT. Translating gives CASSETGTVGQPQHF.

This clone was detected only a few times. The chain employs TRBV5-6 and TRBJ1-2; possible D gene TRBD1, 5 bases. This CDR3 comprises 12 residues. V lost 4 bases and J 4 bases, leaving 8 bases between the germline ends. The germline CDR1 and CDR2 sequences are SGHDT and YYEEEE. CDR3 bases: TGTGCCAGCAGCGCAGGGTCCTATGGCTACACCTTC. It encodes CASSAGSYGYTF.

This chain links TRBV2 with TRBJ2-7; D is possibly TRBD1 (6 bases). The germline gives CDR1 SNHLY, CDR2 FYNNEI. CDR3 length equals 13 residues. With 4 bases removed from V and 2 bases from J, the gap between germline ends came to 9 bases. The CDR3 spells CASSGEGAYEQYF. The CDR3 DNA follows: TGTGCCAGCAGTGGAGAGGGGGCCTACGAGCAGTACTTC.

CDR3 residues: CASSFMWSIWTQYF. The CDR3 region has the DNA TGTGCCAGCAGTTTTATGTGGTCGATTTGGACCCAGTACTTC. The V gene is TRBV28, the J gene TRBJ2-5; no definite D call. This CDR3 is built from 14 residues. Germline V lookup: CDR1 MDHEN, CDR2 SYDVKM. V lost 3 bases and J lost 7, with 15 bases in between.

The chain is built from TRBV5-1 and TRBJ2-7; no clear D gene. The CDR3 contains 14 residues. V was shortened by 1 base and J by 5 bases, with 13 bases between the two germline ends. CDR1 is SGHRS, CDR2 YFSETQ, per germline. The CDR3 nucleotides read TGCGCCAGCAGCTTGCTAGGGTCGGTCCACGAGCAGTACTTC. Amino acids: CASSLLGSVHEQYF.

The rearrangement links TRBV15 to TRBJ1-1; D gene uncertain. Trimming took 6 bases from V and 0 from J, leaving 14 bases between them. This CDR3 has 15 residues. Germline V gene lookup returns CDR1 LNHNV and CDR2 YYDKDF (reference sequence). CDR3 sequence: CATSSPGVMNTEAFF. CDR3 DNA: TGTGCCACCAGTTCCCCCGGAGTCATGAACACTGAAGCTTTCTTT.

This chain joins TRBV7-6 and TRBJ2-6; 7 positions agree with TRBD1. The CDR3 extends over 21 amino acids. J lost 2 bases, V lost 0 bases, and 16 bases had no gene match. Germline V CDR1 and CDR2: SGHVS, FNYEAQ. The DNA for the CDR3 is TGTGCCAGCAGCTTAGCGCATGACAGGGTTACCTCCTTAGCTGGGGCCAACGTCCTGACTTTC. Protein sequence: CASSLAHDRVTSLAGANVLTF.

The chain has TRBV5-6 and TRBJ1-2; possibly TRBD1 for D (6 bases). This CDR3 region has 16 residues. Looked up from germline, CDR1 is SGHDT and CDR2 is YYEEEE. The germline V and J ends were trimmed by 1 base and 1 base, with 14 bases remaining between them. The CDR3 nucleotides are TGTGCCAGCAGCTTGCCGGGGGCGCAGGATAACTATGGCTACACCTTC. It is translated as CASSLPGAQDNYGYTF.

The chain links TRBV5-5 to TRBJ2-1; the match to TRBD2 covers 9 bases. The germline gives CDR1 SGHKS, CDR2 YYEKEE (reference sequence). The CDR3 spans 15 residues. V trimming: 2 bases; J trimming: 7 bases; junction bases outside the gene matches: 7. The CDR3 DNA is TGTGCCAGCAGCTTATCTAGCGGGGAGTCTAATGAGCAGTTCTTC. Residues: CASSLSSGESNEQFF.

This clone has a handful of counts. This chain joins TRBV23-1 and TRBJ2-5; D is unclear. TRBV23-1 belongs to the ORF category, with a function that is uncertain. V lost 3 bases and J lost 3, with 14 bases in between. This CDR3 is built from 15 residues. The CDR3 sequence is CASSHPIAAEETQYF. The CDR3 bases are TGCGCCAGCAGTCACCCTATTGCGGCAGAAGAGACCCAGTACTTC.

The chain employs TRBV19 and TRBJ2-3, with D possibly being TRBD1 or TRBD2 (5 bases each). CDR3 length: 14 amino acids. Germline V gene data show CDR1 as LNHDA and CDR2 as SQIVND (reference sequence). V gave up 4 bases and J gave up 4 bases, with 12 bases separating them. CDR3 DNA: TGTGCCAGTAGTAGGTACCGAGGGGCAGATACGCAGTATTTT. This encodes CASSRYRGADTQYF.

The V call is TRBV28, the J call TRBJ1-2, with 8 bases matching TRBD1. V lost 9 bases to trimming and J lost 5 bases; unmatched junction nucleotides: 14. Germline loops: CDR1 MDHEN, CDR2 SYDVKM. This CDR3 has 15 amino acids. CDR3 sequence (DNA): TGTGCCAGTACGTCCCCGGGACAGGCTAGTTATGGCTACACCTTC. This codes for CASTSPGQASYGYTF.

For the CDR3, the DNA is TGTGCCAGCAGACCCGGACTAGCGGGGGGTGAAGAGACCCAGTACTTC. Protein: CASRPGLAGGEETQYF. This chain connects TRBV9 to TRBJ2-5, with 14 bases lining up with TRBD2. The CDR3 extends over 16 amino acids. Germline V gene data show CDR1 as SGDLS and CDR2 as YYNGEE. The V gene end was trimmed by 5 bases and the J gene end by 3 bases; junction bases not matched to a gene: 6.

The V gene is TRBV19, the J gene TRBJ2-1; TRBD1 aligns across 8 bases. The J segment lost 1 base and the V segment lost 9 bases, leaving 5 bases of the junction unmatched. CDR1 and CDR2 (germline): LNHDA, SQIVND (reference sequence). This CDR3 is 14 amino acids long. CDR3: CASWDRRSYNEQFF. The CDR3 coding sequence is TGTGCCAGCTGGGACAGGAGATCCTACAATGAGCAGTTCTTC.

The rearrangement joins TRBV7-3 to TRBJ2-2, with D possibly matching TRBD2 (6 bases). CDR3 length: 15 amino acids. V dropped 5 bases and J dropped 1 base, with 11 bases sitting between them. Germline V gene lookup returns CDR1 SGHTA and CDR2 FQGTGA. The CDR3 DNA is TGTGCCAGCAGCCCCGGGACTGAGAACACCGGGGAGCTGTTTTTT. It codes for CASSPGTENTGELFF.

The V and J genes are TRBV6-1 and TRBJ2-5; 8 nucleotides align to TRBD1. The J call may be in error: the DNA end matches TRBJ2-7 better. The CDR3 covers 14 residues. Germline CDR1 reads MNHNS; CDR2 reads SASEGT. The CDR3 bases are TGTGCCAGCAGTCTCCCGGACAGGGTCCACGAGCAGTACTTC. Encoded protein: CASSLPDRVHEQYF.

This clone is labeled as large. This rearrangement joins TRBV4-1 to TRBJ1-1; perhaps TRBD1 as D (5 bases). Looked up from germline, CDR1 is MGHRA and CDR2 is YSYEKL. V dropped 4 bases and J dropped 11 bases, with 17 bases sitting between them. There are 13 residues in the CDR3. The CDR3 nucleotides read TGCGCCAGCAGCCTAACGTCGGGGGGGGAGGCTTTCTTT. As protein: CASSLTSGGEAFF.